A selection of T cell receptor beta chains follows, all from one sample in a study of a mutant IDH1 vaccine in newly diagnosed glioma. Generated by immunoSEQ multiplex PCR, the TCRdb table keeps only in-frame clones and is missing some. The table includes tens of thousands of clones, about 81% detected once. These TCRs are of unknown antigen specificity. This sample comprised PBMCs, obtained from a glioma patient whose treatment included an IDH1 peptide vaccine. The receptors come from a woman aged 40 to 50 with glioma. Some clones in this sample may be carry-over from other donors' samples. Each CDR3 is given with its conserved first and last residue. A D gene is named only where the DNA matches it firmly. Clone size is shown for a subset of rows, as once, few, many or a class of expanded clone.

v_gene: TRBV19
abundance: once
d_gene: NA
j_gene: TRBJ1-2
CDR3aa: CASSLQPNPLGYTF
CDR3nt: TGTGCCAGTAGTTTACAGCCGAACCCCCTGGGCTACACCTTC

v_gene: TRBV19
abundance: NA
d_gene: NA
j_gene: TRBJ1-1
CDR3aa: CASSAQGGGTEAFF
CDR3nt: TGTGCCAGTAGTGCACAGGGAGGGGGGACTGAAGCTTTCTTT

v_gene: TRBV29-1
abundance: NA
d_gene: NA
j_gene: TRBJ1-1
CDR3aa: CSTGRTEAFF
CDR3nt: TGCAGTACTGGGAGAACTGAAGCTTTCTTT

v_gene: TRBV5-4
abundance: NA
d_gene: NA
j_gene: TRBJ1-1
CDR3aa: CASSLVETEAFF
CDR3nt: TGTGCCAGCAGCTTGGTGGAGACTGAAGCTTTCTTT

v_gene: TRBV30
abundance: few
d_gene: NA
j_gene: TRBJ2-2
CDR3aa: CAWRGDTGELFF
CDR3nt: TGTGCCTGGAGGGGGGACACCGGGGAGCTGTTTTTT

v_gene: TRBV9
abundance: NA
d_gene: NA
j_gene: TRBJ2-5
CDR3aa: CASSPGGGSQETQYF
CDR3nt: TGTGCCAGCAGCCCAGGGGGGGGCTCCCAAGAGACCCAGTACTTC

v_gene: TRBV19
abundance: few
d_gene: NA
j_gene: TRBJ1-5
CDR3aa: CASSQWGHQPQHF
CDR3nt: TGTGCCAGTAGCCAATGGGGTCATCAGCCCCAGCATTTT

v_gene: TRBV5-1
abundance: NA
d_gene: NA
j_gene: TRBJ1-2
CDR3aa: CASSLDRLYYGYTF
CDR3nt: TGCGCCAGCAGCTTGGACAGGCTCTACTATGGCTACACCTTC

v_gene: TRBV7-3
abundance: NA
d_gene: NA
j_gene: TRBJ2-6
CDR3aa: CASSLMGGANVLTF
CDR3nt: TGTGCCAGCAGCTTAATGGGTGGGGCCAACGTCCTGACTTTC

v_gene: TRBV19
abundance: NA
d_gene: TRBD1
j_gene: TRBJ1-2
CDR3aa: CASSIQGGIGYTF
CDR3nt: TGTGCCAGTAGTATTCAGGGGGGGATTGGCTACACCTTC

v_gene: TRBV6-6
abundance: NA
d_gene: NA
j_gene: TRBJ1-1
CDR3aa: CASSYRLTGDTEAFF
CDR3nt: TGTGCCAGCAGTTATAGGCTAACTGGTGACACTGAAGCTTTCTTT

v_gene: TRBV5-4
abundance: NA
d_gene: TRBD1
j_gene: TRBJ1-2
CDR3aa: CASSEDRNYGYTF
CDR3nt: TGTGCCAGCAGCGAGGACAGGAACTATGGCTACACCTTC

v_gene: TRBV2
abundance: few
d_gene: TRBD1
j_gene: TRBJ1-1
CDR3aa: CASRSGQGPYTEAFF
CDR3nt: TGTGCCAGCAGGTCCGGACAGGGGCCCTACACTGAAGCTTTCTTT

v_gene: TRBV7-9
abundance: NA
d_gene: TRBD1
j_gene: TRBJ1-1
CDR3aa: CASSARQGANTEAFF
CDR3nt: TGTGCCAGCAGCGCCCGACAGGGGGCGAACACTGAAGCTTTCTTT

v_gene: TRBV6-1
abundance: NA
d_gene: NA
j_gene: TRBJ1-1
CDR3aa: CASRELGNTEAFF
CDR3nt: TGTGCCAGCCGCGAACTTGGCAACACTGAAGCTTTCTTT

v_gene: TRBV25-1
abundance: NA
d_gene: TRBD1
j_gene: TRBJ1-1
CDR3aa: CASSDGQGRSESFF
CDR3nt: TGTGCCAGCAGTGATGGACAGGGTCGGTCCGAATCTTTCTTT

v_gene: TRBV6-6
abundance: NA
d_gene: TRBD1
j_gene: TRBJ2-7
CDR3aa: CASRGTAYEQYF
CDR3nt: TGTGCCAGCAGGGGGACAGCCTACGAGCAGTACTTC

v_gene: TRBV9
abundance: NA
d_gene: NA
j_gene: TRBJ1-2
CDR3aa: CASSPRPHTF
CDR3nt: TGTGCCAGCAGCCCACGCCCACACACCTTC

v_gene: TRBV7-8
abundance: NA
d_gene: TRBD1
j_gene: TRBJ1-2
CDR3aa: CASSRGTGNYGYTF
CDR3nt: TGTGCCAGCAGCCGAGGGACAGGGAACTATGGCTACACCTTC

v_gene: TRBV18
abundance: NA
d_gene: NA
j_gene: TRBJ1-4
CDR3aa: CASSPGAVYNEKLFF
CDR3nt: TGTGCCAGCTCACCAGGGGCGGTTTATAATGAAAAACTGTTTTTT

v_gene: TRBV7-9
abundance: NA
d_gene: NA
j_gene: TRBJ1-6
CDR3aa: CASSLVRDGSPLHF
CDR3nt: TGTGCCAGCAGCTTAGTACGGGATGGTTCACCCCTCCACTTT

v_gene: TRBV5-6
abundance: NA
d_gene: TRBD1
j_gene: TRBJ1-1
CDR3aa: CASSWTGVTEAFF
CDR3nt: TGTGCCAGCAGCTGGACAGGGGTAACTGAAGCTTTCTTT

v_gene: TRBV7-8
abundance: NA
d_gene: NA
j_gene: TRBJ2-5
CDR3aa: CASSLHSAGQETQYF
CDR3nt: TGTGCCAGCAGCTTACATTCGGCCGGGCAAGAGACCCAGTACTTC

v_gene: TRBV5-6
abundance: NA
d_gene: NA
j_gene: TRBJ1-1
CDR3aa: CASSLGSRGGMNTEAFF
CDR3nt: TGTGCCAGCAGCTTGGGGTCCCGGGGAGGCATGAACACTGAAGCTTTCTTT

v_gene: TRBV30
abundance: NA
d_gene: TRBD1
j_gene: TRBJ2-7
CDR3aa: CAWSHQTGFSYEQYF
CDR3nt: TGTGCCTGGAGTCACCAGACAGGGTTTTCCTACGAGCAGTACTTC

v_gene: TRBV7-8
abundance: NA
d_gene: NA
j_gene: TRBJ1-5
CDR3aa: CASSLAVGSVQPQHF
CDR3nt: TGTGCCAGCAGCTTAGCGGTTGGATCGGTTCAGCCCCAGCATTTT

v_gene: TRBV19
abundance: NA
d_gene: NA
j_gene: TRBJ2-1
CDR3aa: CASSPRDSTYNEQFF
CDR3nt: TGTGCCAGTAGTCCTCGGGACTCAACTTACAATGAGCAGTTCTTC

v_gene: TRBV30
abundance: few
d_gene: TRBD2
j_gene: TRBJ2-3
CDR3aa: CAWSVSRTSGGRVTDTQYF
CDR3nt: TGTGCCTGGAGTGTCTCTAGGACTAGCGGGGGGAGGGTCACAGATACGCAGTATTTT

v_gene: TRBV4-1
abundance: medium-sized
d_gene: TRBD1
j_gene: TRBJ2-7
CDR3aa: CASSQETGLSYEQYF
CDR3nt: TGCGCCAGCAGCCAAGAGACAGGGTTGTCCTACGAGCAGTACTTC

v_gene: TRBV10-3
abundance: NA
d_gene: TRBD1
j_gene: TRBJ2-3
CDR3aa: CAISESRTGGMDTQYF
CDR3nt: TGTGCCATCAGTGAGTCAAGGACAGGGGGCATGGATACGCAGTATTTT

v_gene: TRBV7-3
abundance: NA
d_gene: NA
j_gene: TRBJ2-5
CDR3aa: CASSPSGREETQYF
CDR3nt: TGTGCCAGCAGCCCCAGTGGCCGAGAAGAGACCCAGTACTTC

v_gene: TRBV13
abundance: NA
d_gene: TRBD2
j_gene: TRBJ2-3
CDR3aa: CASTRQAGGPDTQYF
CDR3nt: TGTGCCAGCACCCGACAGGCGGGGGGGCCGGATACGCAGTATTTT

v_gene: TRBV5-1
abundance: NA
d_gene: NA
j_gene: TRBJ2-2
CDR3aa: CASSPGDTGELFF
CDR3nt: TGCGCCAGTTCGCCGGGGGACACCGGGGAGCTGTTTTTT

v_gene: TRBV5-4
abundance: NA
d_gene: NA
j_gene: TRBJ2-7
CDR3aa: CASSLAGQRGSYEQYF
CDR3nt: TGTGCCAGCAGCTTGGCCGGACAGCGGGGCTCCTACGAGCAGTACTTC

v_gene: TRBV9
abundance: NA
d_gene: NA
j_gene: TRBJ1-1
CDR3aa: CASSLQGGGTEAFF
CDR3nt: TGTGCCAGCAGCCTGCAAGGGGGGGGGACTGAAGCTTTCTTT

v_gene: TRBV15
abundance: NA
d_gene: TRBD1
j_gene: TRBJ1-6
CDR3aa: CATSREDRVSPLHF
CDR3nt: TGTGCCACCAGCAGAGAGGACAGGGTTTCACCCCTCCACTTT

v_gene: TRBV4-1
abundance: NA
d_gene: NA
j_gene: TRBJ1-1
CDR3aa: CASSQDPSRGVVNTEAFF
CDR3nt: TGCGCCAGCAGCCAAGATCCCTCCAGGGGAGTCGTGAACACTGAAGCTTTCTTT

v_gene: TRBV5-4
abundance: NA
d_gene: TRBD2
j_gene: TRBJ2-7
CDR3aa: CASSPGTSSSSYEQYF
CDR3nt: TGTGCCAGCAGCCCGGGGACTAGCTCTAGCTCCTACGAGCAGTACTTC

v_gene: TRBV6-1
abundance: NA
d_gene: NA
j_gene: TRBJ2-7
CDR3aa: CASSDYTSSYEQYF
CDR3nt: TGTGCCAGCAGTGACTACACGTCTTCCTACGAGCAGTACTTC

v_gene: TRBV18
abundance: NA
d_gene: NA
j_gene: TRBJ1-6
CDR3aa: CASSTLVQGYYNSPLHF
CDR3nt: TGTGCCAGCTCCACACTGGTCCAGGGTTACTATAATTCACCCCTCCACTTT

v_gene: TRBV7-3
abundance: few
d_gene: TRBD2
j_gene: TRBJ2-3
CDR3aa: CASSRLALPDTQYF
CDR3nt: TGTGCCAGCAGCCGACTAGCCCTGCCAGATACGCAGTATTTT

v_gene: TRBV13
abundance: NA
d_gene: NA
j_gene: TRBJ2-1
CDR3aa: CASSTPGAPYNEQFF
CDR3nt: TGTGCCAGCAGCACCCCAGGGGCCCCCTACAATGAGCAGTTCTTC

v_gene: TRBV5-1
abundance: NA
d_gene: NA
j_gene: TRBJ1-2
CDR3aa: CASSASQGGRIYGYTF
CDR3nt: TGCGCCAGCAGCGCCTCACAGGGAGGGAGGATCTATGGCTACACCTTC

v_gene: TRBV6-5
abundance: NA
d_gene: NA
j_gene: TRBJ2-3
CDR3aa: CASRRKGSSTDTQYF
CDR3nt: TGTGCCAGCAGGAGGAAGGGTTCTAGCACAGATACGCAGTATTTT

v_gene: TRBV7-3
abundance: NA
d_gene: TRBD1
j_gene: TRBJ2-2
CDR3aa: CASSSATGTGELFF
CDR3nt: TGTGCCAGCAGCTCGGCGACAGGGACCGGGGAGCTGTTTTTT

v_gene: TRBV18
abundance: NA
d_gene: TRBD1
j_gene: TRBJ2-5
CDR3aa: CASSPGTGGLQETQYF
CDR3nt: TGTGCCAGCTCACCGGGGACAGGGGGCCTCCAAGAGACCCAGTACTTC

v_gene: TRBV6-5
abundance: NA
d_gene: NA
j_gene: TRBJ2-7
CDR3aa: CATLREGSLYEQYF
CDR3nt: TGTGCCACCTTACGAGAGGGCAGCCTCTACGAGCAGTACTTC

v_gene: TRBV29-1
abundance: few
d_gene: NA
j_gene: TRBJ1-2
CDR3aa: CSVEKGDTF
CDR3nt: TGCAGCGTTGAGAAGGGTGACACCTTC

v_gene: TRBV2
abundance: NA
d_gene: TRBD2
j_gene: TRBJ2-1
CDR3aa: CASTEGRLAANEQFF
CDR3nt: TGTGCCAGCACCGAGGGGCGACTAGCAGCCAATGAGCAGTTCTTC

v_gene: TRBV7-9
abundance: NA
d_gene: TRBD2
j_gene: TRBJ2-1
CDR3aa: CASSLASGVYNEQFF
CDR3nt: TGTGCCAGCAGCTTAGCTAGCGGGGTATACAATGAGCAGTTCTTC

v_gene: TRBV9
abundance: NA
d_gene: NA
j_gene: TRBJ1-5
CDR3aa: CASSVGGDNQPQHF
CDR3nt: TGTGCCAGCAGCGTAGGAGGCGACAATCAGCCCCAGCATTTT

v_gene: TRBV30
abundance: NA
d_gene: NA
j_gene: TRBJ1-2
CDR3aa: CACLAVTAYYGYTF
CDR3nt: TGTGCCTGTTTAGCAGTTACCGCTTACTATGGCTACACCTTC

v_gene: TRBV2
abundance: NA
d_gene: NA
j_gene: TRBJ2-7
CDR3aa: CASRRQVDYEQYF
CDR3nt: TGTGCCAGCAGAAGACAGGTTGACTACGAGCAGTACTTC

v_gene: TRBV6-5
abundance: NA
d_gene: TRBD2
j_gene: TRBJ2-3
CDR3aa: CASTQTSGGDDTQYF
CDR3nt: TGTGCCAGCACCCAGACTAGCGGGGGTGACGATACGCAGTATTTT

v_gene: TRBV10-3
abundance: NA
d_gene: TRBD2
j_gene: TRBJ2-1
CDR3aa: CAIKGTSGDNEQFF
CDR3nt: TGTGCCATCAAGGGGACTAGCGGGGACAATGAGCAGTTCTTC

v_gene: TRBV11-2
abundance: NA
d_gene: NA
j_gene: TRBJ2-2
CDR3aa: CASSLVRGELFF
CDR3nt: TGTGCCAGCAGCTTAGTAAGGGGGGAGCTGTTTTTT

v_gene: TRBV11-3
abundance: NA
d_gene: NA
j_gene: TRBJ1-2
CDR3aa: CASSSTQGYGYTF
CDR3nt: TGTGCCAGCAGCTCAACTCAGGGTTACGGCTACACCTTC

v_gene: TRBV6-5
abundance: NA
d_gene: NA
j_gene: TRBJ2-5
CDR3aa: CASSYLTREQETQYF
CDR3nt: TGTGCCAGCAGTTACTTGACTAGAGAACAAGAGACCCAGTACTTC

v_gene: TRBV15
abundance: NA
d_gene: NA
j_gene: TRBJ1-1
CDR3aa: CATSTSQRLRTEAFF
CDR3nt: TGTGCCACCAGCACCTCACAACGCCTGAGAACTGAAGCTTTCTTT

v_gene: TRBV5-1
abundance: NA
d_gene: NA
j_gene: TRBJ1-3
CDR3aa: CASSGTTGIKNTIYF
CDR3nt: TGCGCCAGCAGCGGAACGACAGGAATAAAGAACACCATATATTTT